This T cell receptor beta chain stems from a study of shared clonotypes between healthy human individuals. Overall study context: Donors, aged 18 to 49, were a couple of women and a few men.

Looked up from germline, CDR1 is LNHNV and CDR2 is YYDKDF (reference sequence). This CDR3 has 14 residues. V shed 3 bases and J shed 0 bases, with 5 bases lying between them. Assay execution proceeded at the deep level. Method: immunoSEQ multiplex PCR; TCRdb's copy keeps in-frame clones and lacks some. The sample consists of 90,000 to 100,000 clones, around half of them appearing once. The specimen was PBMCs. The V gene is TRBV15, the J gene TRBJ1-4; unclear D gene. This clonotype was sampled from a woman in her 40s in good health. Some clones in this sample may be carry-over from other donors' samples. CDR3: CATSSRTTNEKLFF. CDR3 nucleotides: TGTGCCACCAGCAGCAGGACAACTAATGAAAAACTGTTTTTT.